What follows is one T cell receptor beta chain and its context. Negative isolation was used for CD8+ and CD4+ T cells, and FACS enrichment was applied to TEMRA cells. RNA amounts of roughly 0.5 to 1 ug underwent reverse transcription with random hexamers. The CDR3 of TCR beta was amplified by immunoSEQ multiplex PCR across 54 Vbeta and 13 Jbeta. TCRdb re-called the immunoSEQ multiplex PCR reads with MiXCR, one entry per CDR3 protein. The sample includes a few hundred thousand distinct CDR3 sequences, 95% seen only once; the top ten take 0.085% to 0.095%. This entry belongs to a study of CD8 T cells in Susac syndrome. Per germline, CDR1 DFQATT and CDR2 SNEGSKA (reference sequence). CDR3 length equals 15 residues. V lost 4 bases and J lost 5, with 20 bases in between.

The specimen was CD4+ T cells from PBMCs. The chain combines TRBV20-1 with TRBJ2-5; D might be TRBD1 (6 bases). The sequence was obtained from a human donor with multiple sclerosis. This CDR3 reads CSANSLQGPGETQYF. In nucleotides, the CDR3 is TGCAGTGCTAATTCACTTCAGGGGCCCGGGGAGACCCAGTACTTC.